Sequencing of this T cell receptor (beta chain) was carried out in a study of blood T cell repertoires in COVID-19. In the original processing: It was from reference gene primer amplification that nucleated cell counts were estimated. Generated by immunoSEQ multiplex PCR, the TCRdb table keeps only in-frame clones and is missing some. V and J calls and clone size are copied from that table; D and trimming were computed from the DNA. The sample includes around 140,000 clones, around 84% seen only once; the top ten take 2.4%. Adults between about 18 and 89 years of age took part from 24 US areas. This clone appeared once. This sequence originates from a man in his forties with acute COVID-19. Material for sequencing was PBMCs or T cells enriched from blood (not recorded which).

The CDR3 sequence is CASSLTQQGNTGELFF. The CDR3 coding sequence is TGTGCCAGCAGCTTAACCCAGCAGGGGAACACCGGGGAGCTGTTTTTT. The chain couples TRBV11-2 to TRBJ2-2, with a tentative D call TRBD1 (5 bases). The V gene's germline CDR1 is SGHAT and CDR2 FQNNGV. CDR3 length equals 16 residues. V lost 2 bases, J lost 1 base, and 11 bases lay in between. Full variable domain (remainder filled in from reference TRBV11-2 and TRBJ2-2): EAGVAQSPRYKIIEKRQSVAFWCNPISGHATLYWYQQILGQGPKLLIQFQNNGVVDDSQLPKDRFSAERLKGVDSTLKIQPAKLEDSAVYLCASSLTQQGNTGELFFGEGSRLTVL.